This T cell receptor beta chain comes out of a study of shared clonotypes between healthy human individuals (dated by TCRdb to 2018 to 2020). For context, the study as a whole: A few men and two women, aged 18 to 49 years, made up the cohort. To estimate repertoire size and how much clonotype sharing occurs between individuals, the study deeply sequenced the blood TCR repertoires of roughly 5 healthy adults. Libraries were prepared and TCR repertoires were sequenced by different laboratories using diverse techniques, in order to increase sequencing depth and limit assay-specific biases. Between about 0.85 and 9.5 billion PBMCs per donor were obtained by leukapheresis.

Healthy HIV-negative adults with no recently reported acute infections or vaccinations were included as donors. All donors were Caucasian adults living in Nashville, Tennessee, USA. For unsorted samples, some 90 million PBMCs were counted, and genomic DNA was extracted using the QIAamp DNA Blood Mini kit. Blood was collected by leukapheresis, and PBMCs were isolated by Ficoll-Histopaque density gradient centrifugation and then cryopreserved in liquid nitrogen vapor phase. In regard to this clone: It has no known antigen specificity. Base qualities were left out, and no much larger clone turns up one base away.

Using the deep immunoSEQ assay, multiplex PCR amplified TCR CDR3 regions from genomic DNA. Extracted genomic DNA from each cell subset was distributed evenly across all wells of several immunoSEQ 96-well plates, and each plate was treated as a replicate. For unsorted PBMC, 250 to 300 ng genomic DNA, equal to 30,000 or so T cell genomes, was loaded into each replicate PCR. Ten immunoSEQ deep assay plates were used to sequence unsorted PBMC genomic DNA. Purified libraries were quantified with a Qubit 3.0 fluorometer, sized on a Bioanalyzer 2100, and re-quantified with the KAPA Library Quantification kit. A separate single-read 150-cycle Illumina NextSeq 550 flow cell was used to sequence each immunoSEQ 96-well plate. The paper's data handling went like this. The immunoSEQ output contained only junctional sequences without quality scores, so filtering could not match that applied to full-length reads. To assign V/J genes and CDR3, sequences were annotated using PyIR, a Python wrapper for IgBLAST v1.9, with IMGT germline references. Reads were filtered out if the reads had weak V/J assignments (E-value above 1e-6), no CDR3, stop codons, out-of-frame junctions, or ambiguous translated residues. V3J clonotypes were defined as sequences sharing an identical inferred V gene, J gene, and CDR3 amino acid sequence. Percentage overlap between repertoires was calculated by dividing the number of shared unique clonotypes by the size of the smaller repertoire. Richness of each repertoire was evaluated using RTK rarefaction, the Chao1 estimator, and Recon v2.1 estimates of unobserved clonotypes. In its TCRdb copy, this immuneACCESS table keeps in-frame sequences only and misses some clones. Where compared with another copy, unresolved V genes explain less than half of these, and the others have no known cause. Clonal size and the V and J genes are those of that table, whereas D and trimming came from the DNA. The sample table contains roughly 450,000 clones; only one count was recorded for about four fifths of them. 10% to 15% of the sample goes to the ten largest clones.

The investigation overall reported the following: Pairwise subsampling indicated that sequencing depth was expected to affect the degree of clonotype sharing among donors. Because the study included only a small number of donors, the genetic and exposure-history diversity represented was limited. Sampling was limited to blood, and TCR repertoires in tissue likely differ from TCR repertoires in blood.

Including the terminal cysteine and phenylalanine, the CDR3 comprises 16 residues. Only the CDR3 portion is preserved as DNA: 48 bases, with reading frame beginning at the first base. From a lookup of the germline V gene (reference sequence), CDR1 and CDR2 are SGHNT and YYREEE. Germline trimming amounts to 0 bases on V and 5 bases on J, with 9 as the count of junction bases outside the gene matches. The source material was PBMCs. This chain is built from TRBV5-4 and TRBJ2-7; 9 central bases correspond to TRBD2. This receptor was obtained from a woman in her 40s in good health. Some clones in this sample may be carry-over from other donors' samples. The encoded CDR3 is CASSLGLAGVPDEQYF. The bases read TGTGCCAGCAGCTTGGGGTTAGCGGGAGTCCCCGACGAGCAGTACTTC.